This note documents a single T cell receptor (beta chain) sequence. The antigen is not known. At one boundary the junction diverges from the germline segment, which might be a read error. The entry originates in a study of cytomegalovirus exposure and HLA in healthy donors. Donors came from a validation cohort of 90 to 150 subjects, distinct from the first 666-subject cohort. Germline V gene lookup returns CDR1 MNHEY and CDR2 SMNVEV (reference sequence). CDR3 length: 14 amino acids. Study findings and constraints: High sensitivity and specificity were reportedly achieved when the classifier diagnosed cytomegalovirus status. TCR clusters originating in the first cohort tended to co-occur in the roughly 110 validation repertoires, according to a later analysis.

Here immunoSEQ multiplex PCR was the method, and the copy in TCRdb shows in-frame clones only, minus some. The table lists 150,000 to 200,000 clones, 85% of them singletons. V gene TRBV27 combines with J gene TRBJ2-5; a possible D gene is TRBD2 (6 bases). The sequenced sample consisted of PBMCs. The clonotype originates from a man aged 18-30 years in good health and CMV-seropositive. The DNA of the CDR3 is TGTGCCAGCAGTTACCGGAGGGATCAAGGGACCCAGTACTTC. As protein: CASSYRRDQGTQYF.